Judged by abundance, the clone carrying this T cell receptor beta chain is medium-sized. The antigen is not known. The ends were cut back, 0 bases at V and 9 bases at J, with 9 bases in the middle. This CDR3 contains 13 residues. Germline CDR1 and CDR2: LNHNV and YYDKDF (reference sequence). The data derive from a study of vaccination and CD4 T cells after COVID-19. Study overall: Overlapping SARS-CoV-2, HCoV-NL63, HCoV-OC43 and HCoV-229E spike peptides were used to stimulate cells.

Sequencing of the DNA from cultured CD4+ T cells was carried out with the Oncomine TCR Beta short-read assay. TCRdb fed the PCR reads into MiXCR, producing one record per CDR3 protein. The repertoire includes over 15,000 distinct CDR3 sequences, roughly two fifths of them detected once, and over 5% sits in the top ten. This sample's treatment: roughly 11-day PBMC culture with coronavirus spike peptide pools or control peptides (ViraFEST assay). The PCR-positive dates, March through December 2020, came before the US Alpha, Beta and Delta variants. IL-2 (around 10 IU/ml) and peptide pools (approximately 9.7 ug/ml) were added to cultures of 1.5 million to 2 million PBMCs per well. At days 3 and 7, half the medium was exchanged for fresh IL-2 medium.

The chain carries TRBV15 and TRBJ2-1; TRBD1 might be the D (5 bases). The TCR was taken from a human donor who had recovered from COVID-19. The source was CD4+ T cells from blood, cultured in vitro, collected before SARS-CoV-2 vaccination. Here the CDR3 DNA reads TGTGCCACCAGCAGAGATCAGGGTTCTGAGCAGTTCTTC. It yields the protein CATSRDQGSEQFF.